The source of this T cell receptor (beta chain) is a study of T cells after yellow fever vaccination. The V gene's germline CDR1 is LGHDT and CDR2 YNNKEL (reference sequence). The germline V and J ends were trimmed by 4 bases and 1 base, with 7 bases remaining between them. The CDR3 runs to 13 residues. Production of TCR cDNA was by 5'RACE template switching, which also added a universal primer site and UMIs. TCRdb recomputed calls from the 5' RACE reads with MiXCR, one row per CDR3 protein. The sample has a few hundred thousand distinct CDR3 sequences, 3.5% to 4.5% seen once. In its sample, this clonotype was seen many times. Antigen: not known. Whole-study findings and limits: The booster response re-showed most primary clones: more than 95% CD4, almost 90% CD8. Bulk-population clonotypes that are abundant could appear as contaminants in FACS-sorted repertoires.

The sequencing used PBMCs, collected 15 days after the yellow fever booster vaccination. This clonotype was sampled from a man aged 18-30 years who received the YFV17D yellow fever vaccine. This chain connects TRBV3-1 to TRBJ1-1; D remains unclear. In nucleotides, the CDR3 is TGTGCCAGCAGCCCCTGGGAGAACACTGAAGCTTTCTTT. This codes for CASSPWENTEAFF.